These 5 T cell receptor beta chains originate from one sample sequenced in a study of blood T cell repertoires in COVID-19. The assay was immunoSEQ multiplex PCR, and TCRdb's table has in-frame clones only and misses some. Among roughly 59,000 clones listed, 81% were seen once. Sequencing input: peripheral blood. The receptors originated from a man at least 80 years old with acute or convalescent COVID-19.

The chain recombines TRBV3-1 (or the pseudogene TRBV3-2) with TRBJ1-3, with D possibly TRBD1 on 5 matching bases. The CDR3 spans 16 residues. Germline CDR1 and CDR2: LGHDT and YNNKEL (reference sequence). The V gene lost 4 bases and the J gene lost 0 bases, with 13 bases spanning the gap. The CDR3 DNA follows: TGTGCCAGCAGCCTGCGGGGGGGGGTCTCTGGAAACACCATATATTTT. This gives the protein CASSLRGGVSGNTIYF.

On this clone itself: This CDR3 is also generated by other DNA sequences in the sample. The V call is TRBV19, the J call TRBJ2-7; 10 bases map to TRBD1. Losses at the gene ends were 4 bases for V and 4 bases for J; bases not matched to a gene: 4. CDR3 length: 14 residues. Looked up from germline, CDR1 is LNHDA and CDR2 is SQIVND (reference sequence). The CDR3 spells CASSRQGAVYEQYF. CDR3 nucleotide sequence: TGTGCCAGTAGTAGACAGGGGGCGGTTTACGAGCAGTACTTC.

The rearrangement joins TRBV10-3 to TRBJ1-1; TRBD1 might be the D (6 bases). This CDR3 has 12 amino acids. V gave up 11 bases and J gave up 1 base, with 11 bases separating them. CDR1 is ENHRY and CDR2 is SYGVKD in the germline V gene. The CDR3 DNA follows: TGTGCCTCGGGAGGGGGGAACACTGAAGCTTTCTTT. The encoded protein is CASGGGNTEAFF.

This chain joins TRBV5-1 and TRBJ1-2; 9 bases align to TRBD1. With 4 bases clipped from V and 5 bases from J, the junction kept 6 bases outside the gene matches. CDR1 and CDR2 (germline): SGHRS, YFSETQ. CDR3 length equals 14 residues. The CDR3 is CASSPGDRDYGYTF. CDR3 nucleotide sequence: TGCGCCAGCAGCCCGGGGGACAGGGATTATGGCTACACCTTC.

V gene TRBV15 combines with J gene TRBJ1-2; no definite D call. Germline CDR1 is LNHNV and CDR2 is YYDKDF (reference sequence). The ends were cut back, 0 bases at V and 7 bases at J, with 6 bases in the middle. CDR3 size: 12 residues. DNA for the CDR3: TGTGCCACCAGCAGAGATTGGAGTGGCTACACCTTC. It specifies CATSRDWSGYTF.